Following are 26 T cell receptor beta chains from one sample sequenced in a study of blood T cell repertoires in COVID-19. Measured with immunoSEQ multiplex PCR; TCRdb has only the in-frame clones, and not every one. This sample has 95,000 to 150,000 clones, with around 83% found just once. Material: PBMCs or T cells enriched from blood (not recorded which). The receptors were sampled from a woman in her 30s who had recovered from COVID-19.

V is TRBV19 and J is TRBJ2-1, with TRBD2 identical over 9 bases. Germline V CDR1 and CDR2: LNHDA, SQIVND (reference sequence). With 3 bases clipped from V and 0 bases from J, the junction kept 6 bases outside the gene matches. The CDR3 covers 17 residues. CDR3 bases: TGTGCCAGTAGTATTGATGGAGCGGGAGGCTCCTACAATGAGCAGTTCTTC. As protein: CASSIDGAGGSYNEQFF.

In this sample, this clone turned up a few times. The chain is built from TRBV29-1 and TRBJ1-4; a possible D gene is TRBD1 (5 bases). This CDR3 region has 13 residues. From germline, CDR1 is SQVTM and CDR2 ANQGSEA. V gave up 7 bases and J gave up 3 bases, with 12 bases separating them. The CDR3 sequence: CSAHQGSNEKLFF. The CDR3 bases are TGCAGCGCCCACCAGGGATCTAATGAAAAACTGTTTTTT.

The rearrangement joins TRBV7-2 to TRBJ1-3; 8 nucleotides align to TRBD1. This CDR3 contains 15 residues. The V and J ends lost 6 bases and 4 bases, in that order; junction bases with no gene match: 8. Looked up from germline, CDR1 is SGHTA and CDR2 is FQGNSA. The CDR3 spells CASRPGQGEGNTIYF. CDR3 in DNA: TGTGCCAGCAGGCCCGGACAGGGTGAGGGAAACACCATATATTTT.

The CDR3: CASRGGGNTGELFF. CDR3 DNA: TGTGCCAGTAGAGGGGGGGGAAACACCGGGGAGCTGTTTTTT. V and J are TRBV19 and TRBJ2-2, with D perhaps matching TRBD2 (7 bases). Trimming took 6 bases from V and 2 from J, leaving 10 bases between them. Germline CDR1 LNHDA, CDR2 SQIVND (reference sequence). The CDR3 sequence is 14 residues long.

The V call is TRBV5-4, the J call TRBJ1-3, with a possible D match to TRBD1 (6 bases). Trimming pared 4 bases from V and 2 bases from J, leaving 13 bases between. CDR1 is SGHNT, CDR2 YYREEE, per germline (reference sequence). This CDR3 is 15 amino acids long. The CDR3: CASSGGGPTGNTIYF. The CDR3 DNA sequence: TGTGCCAGCAGCGGGGGGGGGCCGACTGGAAACACCATATATTTT.

The V gene is TRBV3-1 (or the pseudogene TRBV3-2), the J gene TRBJ2-1, with 12 bases aligning to TRBD2. The J segment lost 10 bases and the V segment lost 3 bases, leaving 4 bases of the junction unmatched. CDR1 and CDR2 (germline): LGHDT, YNNKEL (reference sequence). This CDR3 is built from 14 residues. CDR3 sequence reads: CASSQTSGSQEQFF. The CDR3 nucleotides read TGTGCCAGCAGCCAGACTAGCGGGAGTCAGGAGCAGTTCTTC.

The CDR3 DNA is TGTGCCAGCAGTTCCACAGGGGGCACCGGGGAGCTGTTTTTT. This gives the protein CASSSTGGTGELFF. This rearrangement joins TRBV28 to TRBJ2-2, with 8 bases matching TRBD1. After removal of 4 bases from V and 4 bases from J, the junction contained 2 bases not matched to a gene. The CDR3 contains 14 residues. Germline CDR1 and CDR2: MDHEN and SYDVKM.

The rearrangement uses TRBV5-1 and TRBJ1-2; 8 bases are a match to TRBD1. V was pared by 7 bases and J by 4 bases, with 6 bases of the junction left unmatched. CDR3 length equals 13 residues. Germline-derived CDR1 and CDR2 are SGHRS and YFSETQ. The CDR3 loop reads CASREGTGYGYTF. CDR3 coding DNA: TGCGCCAGCCGCGAGGGGACAGGCTATGGCTACACCTTC.

This CDR3 reads CASSRLIQGASDIEAFF. As DNA, the CDR3 is TGTGCCAGCAGTCGGTTGATTCAGGGGGCGTCTGACATTGAAGCTTTCTTT. The chain employs TRBV25-1 and TRBJ1-1; 8 bases map to TRBD1. V lost 5 bases, J lost 7 bases, and 18 bases stayed unmatched. Germline lookup yields CDR1 MGHDK and CDR2 SYGVNS. The CDR3 is made up of 17 amino acids.

The chain carries TRBV5-4 and TRBJ2-7; the match to TRBD2 covers 8 bases. V lost 9 bases, J lost 1 base, and 9 bases stayed unmatched. The CDR3 length is 14 residues. The germline gives CDR1 SGHNT, CDR2 YYREEE (reference sequence). The CDR3: CATRRAGASYEQYF. In nucleotides, the CDR3 is TGTGCCACGCGTCGAGCGGGAGCTTCCTACGAGCAGTACTTC. The full variable domain, completed using reference TRBV5-4 and TRBJ2-7, is ETGVTQSPTHLIKTRGQQVTLRCSSQSGHNTVSWYQQALGQGPQFIFQYYREEENGRGNFPPRFSGLQFPNYSSELNVNALELDDSALYLCATRRAGASYEQYFGPGTRLTVT.

The chain has TRBV19 and TRBJ2-5, with TRBD2 identical over 9 bases. V was clipped by 5 bases and J by 2 bases; unmatched bases: 3. The CDR3 has 14 residues. The germline gives CDR1 LNHDA, CDR2 SQIVND (reference sequence). CDR3: CASSGGLAQETQYF. The DNA of the CDR3 is TGTGCCAGTAGTGGGGGACTAGCTCAAGAGACCCAGTACTTC.

The chain links TRBV19 to TRBJ2-1, with TRBD2 matching over 7 bases. The J segment lost 2 bases and the V segment lost 3 bases, leaving 7 bases of the junction unmatched. Looked up from germline, CDR1 is LNHDA and CDR2 is SQIVND (reference sequence). The CDR3 loop spans 16 amino acids. The DNA for the CDR3 is TGTGCCAGTAGTATTGAGGGAGGGATCGCCTACAATGAGCAGTTCTTC. Encoded protein: CASSIEGGIAYNEQFF.

The CDR3, as DNA: TGTGCCAGCAGTGGTGGGGGGATGACAAATCAGCCCCAGCATTTT. Translated, it gives CASSGGGMTNQPQHF. The rearrangement joins TRBV2 to TRBJ1-5; tentatively, D is TRBD1 (5 bases). CDR1 and CDR2 from the germline V gene are SNHLY and FYNNEI. This CDR3 has 15 amino acids. V was shortened by 4 bases and J by 4 bases, with 14 bases between the two germline ends.

The rearrangement links TRBV11-2 to TRBJ1-4; TRBD1 matches 8 bases. CDR1 and CDR2 (germline): SGHAT, FQNNGV. This CDR3 is 16 amino acids long. The V and J ends lost 1 base and 7 bases, in that order; junction bases with no gene match: 8. The CDR3 DNA sequence: TGTGCCAGCAGCTTAGGACGCAGGGGGCCCCTTGAAAAACTGTTTTTT. As protein: CASSLGRRGPLEKLFF.

V usage is TRBV5-4 and J usage is TRBJ2-3, with 8 bases matching TRBD1. J lost 0 bases, V lost 4 bases, and 7 bases had no gene match. The CDR3 has 16 amino acids. The germline V gene has CDR1 SGHNT and CDR2 YYREEE (reference sequence). CDR3 protein: CASSRPDRGSTDTQYF. The CDR3 region has the DNA TGTGCCAGCAGCCGGCCAGACAGGGGAAGCACAGATACGCAGTATTTT. The variable domain in full, with the rest retrieved from reference TRBV5-4 and TRBJ2-3, is ETGVTQSPTHLIKTRGQQVTLRCSSQSGHNTVSWYQQALGQGPQFIFQYYREEENGRGNFPPRFSGLQFPNYSSELNVNALELDDSALYLCASSRPDRGSTDTQYFGPGTRLTVL.

This chain links TRBV28 with TRBJ2-7; D unresolved. Trimming shortened V by 2 bases and J by 5 bases, and 7 bases separated the two germline ends. The V gene's germline CDR1 is MDHEN and CDR2 SYDVKM. CDR3 length: 12 residues. The CDR3 DNA reads TGTGCCAGCAGTTTACGTGGCAACGAGCAGTACTTC. Translated: CASSLRGNEQYF.

The genes are TRBV4-2 and TRBJ2-1; no reliable D call. V lost 1 base to trimming and J lost 2 bases, with 9 bases between them. The V gene's germline CDR1 is LGHNA and CDR2 YNFKEQ. This CDR3 has 15 residues. The CDR3 nucleotides are TGTGCCAGCAGCCAAGGACTCCCAACCTACAATGAGCAGTTCTTC. Its translation: CASSQGLPTYNEQFF.

The chain links TRBV5-1 to TRBJ2-5; 7 positions match TRBD1. V shed 7 bases, J shed 3 bases, and the junction held 12 bases outside the gene matches. CDR3 length: 15 residues. CDR1 is SGHRS, CDR2 YFSETQ, per germline. The CDR3 DNA reads TGCGCCAGCGGTCACACGGGACAGCCAGAAGAGACCCAGTACTTC. It translates to CASGHTGQPEETQYF.

The gene calls are TRBV4-1 and TRBJ1-1, with D possibly being TRBD1 (6 bases). The V gene's germline CDR1 is MGHRA and CDR2 YSYEKL. V was shortened by 0 bases and J by 6 bases, with 11 bases between the two germline ends. This CDR3 region has 14 residues. For the CDR3, the DNA is TGCGCCAGCAGCCAAGATGTATCAGGGGCTGAAGCTTTCTTT. Its translation is CASSQDVSGAEAFF.

The chain links TRBV19 to TRBJ2-1; D might be TRBD2 (5 bases). Trimming cost V 2 bases and J 0 bases, with 11 bases left between them. Looked up from germline, CDR1 is LNHDA and CDR2 is SQIVND (reference sequence). The CDR3 is 16 residues long. This chain's CDR3 is CASSILTGSSYNEQFF. DNA of the CDR3: TGTGCCAGTAGTATATTAACGGGGAGCTCCTACAATGAGCAGTTCTTC.

This chain links TRBV27 with TRBJ1-6; D is ambiguous. Trimming stripped 2 bases from V and 0 bases from J, with 14 bases between. CDR1 is MNHEY, CDR2 SMNVEV, per germline (reference sequence). This CDR3 region has 18 residues. CDR3 loop: CASSLRFSRSSYNSPLHF. The CDR3 nucleotides read TGTGCCAGCAGTTTACGGTTTTCACGTAGCTCCTATAATTCACCCCTCCACTTT.

A single count supports this clone. This rearrangement joins TRBV18 to TRBJ1-1, with 10 bases aligning to TRBD1. V gave up 6 bases and J gave up 7 bases; unmatched junction bases: 11. Germline values: CDR1 KGHSH, CDR2 LQKENI. The length of the CDR3 is 15 residues. Here the CDR3 DNA reads TGTGCCAGCTCCCCTCCCGGACAGGGGGGACGTGAAGCTTTCTTT. Residues: CASSPPGQGGREAFF.

The chain links TRBV3-1 (or the pseudogene TRBV3-2) to TRBJ2-7, with 7 nucleotides matching TRBD1. Germline CDR1 is LGHDT and CDR2 is YNNKEL (reference sequence). V was clipped by 6 bases and J by 4 bases; unmatched bases: 6. This CDR3 contains 13 residues. Written as DNA, the CDR3 is TGTGCCAGCAGTTATAGGGGGCAGTACGAGCAGTACTTC. Its translation is CASSYRGQYEQYF.

The chain couples TRBV4-3 to TRBJ2-1, with 14 positions matching TRBD2. Per germline, CDR1 LGHNA and CDR2 YSLEER. This CDR3 is built from 17 residues. V lost 5 bases, J lost 7 bases, and 10 bases stayed unmatched. Written as DNA, the CDR3 is TGCGCCAGCAGCTTCCGGACTAGCGGGAGGTTCGGGAATGAGCAGTTCTTC. Translation gives CASSFRTSGRFGNEQFF.

The chain joins TRBV18 to TRBJ1-2; tentatively, D is TRBD1 (5 bases). Trimming shortened V by 3 bases and J by 0 bases, and 14 bases separated the two germline ends. The CDR3 extends over 16 amino acids. Germline V lookup: CDR1 KGHSH, CDR2 LQKENI. CDR3 in amino acids: CASSPVSGDANYGYTF. The DNA of the CDR3 is TGTGCCAGCTCACCGGTTTCGGGGGACGCTAACTATGGCTACACCTTC.

The V gene is TRBV29-1, the J gene TRBJ2-1; 11 bases are a match to TRBD2. The V gene end was trimmed by 6 bases and the J gene end by 4 bases; junction bases not matched to a gene: 8. Germline CDR1 is SQVTM and CDR2 is ANQGSEA. This CDR3 is 15 amino acids long. CDR3 in DNA: TGCAGCGTCGCTCCGGGACTAGCGGTATACAATGAGCAGTTCTTC. Its translation is CSVAPGLAVYNEQFF.